This note documents a single TCR beta chain sequence. Its specificity is not known. Only CD45RO-negative cells positively selected for CCR7 counted as naive CD8 cells, so terminally differentiated effector memory CD45RA+ cells were excluded. This specimen belongs to a study of shared clonotypes between healthy human individuals. Whole-study results and caveats: Clonotype sharing across donors was expected to vary with sequencing depth. Lower generation probabilities were found for non-shared clonotypes than for those shared by all four donors. Approximately 4.6% of naive CD4 clonotypes were shared across a few donors.

In the original workflow: Quality scores were absent from the junction-only immunoSEQ sequences, so filtering differed. TCRdb's copy holds only in-frame clones and misses some; the assay was immunoSEQ multiplex PCR. V and J calls plus clone size are reproduced from that table; the DNA served to infer D and trimming. The repertoire holds about 580,000 clones, with nearly 98% as singletons. The sequence was obtained from a young man in good health. Sequencing input: naive CD8+ T cells sorted from blood.

The CDR3 spells CAWSFRTGTSQQGQFF. As DNA, the CDR3 is TGTGCCTGGAGTTTCCGCACTGGGACTTCCCAACAGGGGCAGTTCTTC. The chain is built from TRBV30 and TRBJ2-1; possibly TRBD1 or TRBD2 for D (6 bases each). Trimming removed 2 bases at V and 12 bases at J, with 26 bases between. CDR1 is GTSNPN, CDR2 SVGIG, per germline (reference sequence). The CDR3 runs to 16 residues.